Reported below is one T cell receptor beta chain. Original analysis: Using reference gene primer amplification, nucleated cell counts were estimated. Measured with immunoSEQ multiplex PCR; TCRdb has only the in-frame clones, and not every one. V, J and clone size were drawn from that table, and D and trimming were deduced from the DNA. The repertoire holds 300,000 to 400,000 clones, with under 95% as singletons. This specimen belongs to a study of blood T cell repertoires in COVID-19. On the study more broadly: The United States, Italy and Spain supplied acute and convalescent COVID-19 samples. In each case, the material was cDNA or gDNA derived from T cells, B-cell-depleted T cells, or PBMCs.

The CDR3 consists of 16 residues. Germline CDR1 is MNHEY and CDR2 is SVGEGT. V was pared by 5 bases and J by 2 bases, with 17 bases between. Material for sequencing was peripheral blood. V and J are TRBV6-2 or TRBV6-3 and TRBJ2-3, with D possibly TRBD2 on 6 matching bases. This receptor was identified in a woman aged 18-29 years who had recovered from COVID-19. CDR3 protein: CASSHWTMPLTDTQYF. The CDR3, as DNA: TGTGCCAGCAGTCATTGGACTATGCCCCTCACAGATACGCAGTATTTT.